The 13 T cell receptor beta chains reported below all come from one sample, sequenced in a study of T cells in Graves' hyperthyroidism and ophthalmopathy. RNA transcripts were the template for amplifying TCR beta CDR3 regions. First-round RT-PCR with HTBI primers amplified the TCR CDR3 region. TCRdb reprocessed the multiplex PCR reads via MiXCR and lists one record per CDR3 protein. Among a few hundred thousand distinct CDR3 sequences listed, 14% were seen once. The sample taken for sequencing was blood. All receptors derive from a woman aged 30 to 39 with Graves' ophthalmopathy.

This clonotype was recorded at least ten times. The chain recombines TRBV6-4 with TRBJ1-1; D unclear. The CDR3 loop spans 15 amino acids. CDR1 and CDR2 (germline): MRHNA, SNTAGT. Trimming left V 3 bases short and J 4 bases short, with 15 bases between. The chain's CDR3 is CASSERDGSTTEAFF. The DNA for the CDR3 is TGTGCCAGCAGTGAGCGCGATGGGAGCACCACTGAAGCTTTCTTT.

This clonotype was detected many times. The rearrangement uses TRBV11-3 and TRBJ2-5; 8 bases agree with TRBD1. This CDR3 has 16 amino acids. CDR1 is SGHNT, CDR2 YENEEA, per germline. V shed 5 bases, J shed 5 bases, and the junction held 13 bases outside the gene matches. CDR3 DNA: TGTGCCAGCAGCACTGGACAGGGCCGCCCGGAGGAGACCCAGTACTTC. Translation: CASSTGQGRPEETQYF.

The CDR3 coding sequence is TGTGCCAGCAGCTTCCTAGCGGGAGCCTACCAAGAGACCCAGTACTTC. It translates to CASSFLAGAYQETQYF. The rearrangement links TRBV5-4 to TRBJ2-5; 10 positions agree with TRBD2. Germline values: CDR1 SGHNT, CDR2 YYREEE (reference sequence). This CDR3 is built from 16 residues. Unmatched junction bases numbered 4, after V lost 2 bases and J lost 0 bases.

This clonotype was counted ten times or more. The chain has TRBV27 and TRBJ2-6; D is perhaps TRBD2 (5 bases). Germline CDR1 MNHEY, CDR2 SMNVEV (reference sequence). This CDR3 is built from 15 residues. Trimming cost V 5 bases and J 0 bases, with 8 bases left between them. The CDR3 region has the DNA TGTGCCAGCAGTCCCCGGGGCTCTGGGGCCAACGTCCTGACTTTC. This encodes CASSPRGSGANVLTF. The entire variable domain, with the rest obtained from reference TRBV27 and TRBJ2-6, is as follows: EAQVTQNPRYLITVTGKKLTVTCSQNMNHEYMSWYRQDPGLGLRQIYYSMNVEVTDKGDVPEGYKVSRKEKRNFPLILESPSPNQTSLYFCASSPRGSGANVLTFGAGSRLTVL.

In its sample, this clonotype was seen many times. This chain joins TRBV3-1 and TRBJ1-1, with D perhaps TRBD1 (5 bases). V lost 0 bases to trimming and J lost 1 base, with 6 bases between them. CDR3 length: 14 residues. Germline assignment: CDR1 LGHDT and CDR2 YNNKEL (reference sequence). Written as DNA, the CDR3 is TGTGCCAGCAGCCAAGATCAGGGGAACACTGAAGCTTTCTTT. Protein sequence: CASSQDQGNTEAFF.

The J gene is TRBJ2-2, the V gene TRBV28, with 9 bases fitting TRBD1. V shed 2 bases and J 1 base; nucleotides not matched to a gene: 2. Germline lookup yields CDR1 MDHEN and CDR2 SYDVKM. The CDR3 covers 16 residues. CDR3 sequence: CASSLRGQGNTGELFF. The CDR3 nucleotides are TGTGCCAGCAGTTTACGGGGACAGGGGAACACCGGGGAGCTGTTTTTT.

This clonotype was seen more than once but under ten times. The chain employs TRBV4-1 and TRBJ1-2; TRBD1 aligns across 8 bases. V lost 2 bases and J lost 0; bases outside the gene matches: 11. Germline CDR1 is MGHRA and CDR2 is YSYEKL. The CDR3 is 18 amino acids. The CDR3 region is CASSQWATRDRTNYGYTF. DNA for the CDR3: TGCGCCAGCAGCCAATGGGCGACCCGGGACAGGACTAACTATGGCTACACCTTC.

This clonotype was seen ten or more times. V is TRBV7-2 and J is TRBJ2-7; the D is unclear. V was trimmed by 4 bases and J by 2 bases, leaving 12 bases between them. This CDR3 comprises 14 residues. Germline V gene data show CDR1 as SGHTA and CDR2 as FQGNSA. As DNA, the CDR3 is TGTGCCAGCAGCTCGGAATCGGCAGCCTACGAGCAGTACTTC. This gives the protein CASSSESAAYEQYF.

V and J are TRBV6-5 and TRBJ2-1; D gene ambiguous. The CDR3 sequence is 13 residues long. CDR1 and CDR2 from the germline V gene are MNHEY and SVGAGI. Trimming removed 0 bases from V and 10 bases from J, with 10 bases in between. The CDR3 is CASSYSTWREQFF. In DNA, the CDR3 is TGTGCCAGCAGTTACTCAACCTGGCGGGAGCAGTTCTTC.

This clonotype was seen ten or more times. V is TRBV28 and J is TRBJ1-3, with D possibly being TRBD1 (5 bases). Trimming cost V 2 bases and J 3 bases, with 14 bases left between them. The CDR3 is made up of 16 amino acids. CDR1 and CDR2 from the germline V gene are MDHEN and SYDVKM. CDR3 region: CASSLPQGRGGNTIYF. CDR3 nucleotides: TGTGCCAGCAGTTTACCCCAGGGTCGCGGTGGAAACACCATATATTTT.

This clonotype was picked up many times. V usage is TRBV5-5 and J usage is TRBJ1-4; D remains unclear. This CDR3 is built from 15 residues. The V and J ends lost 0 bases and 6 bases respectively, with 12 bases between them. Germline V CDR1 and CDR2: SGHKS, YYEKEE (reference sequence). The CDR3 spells CASSLEPAGYEKLFF. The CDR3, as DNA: TGTGCCAGCAGCTTGGAACCCGCGGGATATGAAAAACTGTTTTTT.

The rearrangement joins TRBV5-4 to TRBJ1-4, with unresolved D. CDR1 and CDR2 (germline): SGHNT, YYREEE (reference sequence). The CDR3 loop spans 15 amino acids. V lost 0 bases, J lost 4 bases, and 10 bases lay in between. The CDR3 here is CASSLEGPNNEKLFF. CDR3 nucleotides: TGTGCCAGCAGCTTGGAGGGCCCTAATAATGAAAAACTGTTTTTT.

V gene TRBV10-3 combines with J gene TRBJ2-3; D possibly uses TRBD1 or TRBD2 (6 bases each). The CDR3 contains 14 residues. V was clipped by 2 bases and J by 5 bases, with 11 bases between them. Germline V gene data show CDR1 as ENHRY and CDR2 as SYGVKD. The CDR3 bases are TGTGCCATCAGTGAGGGGGGGCCAATAGATACGCAGTATTTT. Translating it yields CAISEGGPIDTQYF.